The 18 T cell receptor beta chains listed next were all sequenced from one sample in a study of cytomegalovirus exposure and HLA in healthy donors. The PCR was carried out with 60 Vbeta primers and 13 Jbeta primers. Method: immunoSEQ multiplex PCR; TCRdb's copy keeps in-frame clones and lacks some. The sample has about 150,000 clones; 66% are singletons. The specimen sequenced was PBMCs. Source of these receptors: a human donor in good health.

The chain combines TRBV7-2 with TRBJ2-5; unclear D gene. The CDR3 contains 11 residues. V was trimmed by 5 bases and J by 6 bases, leaving 7 bases between them. CDR1 is SGHTA and CDR2 is FQGNSA in the germline V gene. This CDR3 reads CASSRGQTQYF. DNA of the CDR3: TGTGCCAGCAGCCGAGGTCAGACCCAGTACTTC.

The rearrangement links TRBV19 to TRBJ1-2; 9 nucleotides align to TRBD1. The CDR3 is 15 residues long. The germline gives CDR1 LNHDA, CDR2 SQIVND (reference sequence). After removal of 6 bases from V and 2 bases from J, the junction contained 7 bases not matched to a gene. The CDR3 protein is CASSPTGGENYGYTF. The CDR3 nucleotides are TGTGCCAGTAGCCCGACAGGGGGAGAGAACTATGGCTACACCTTC.

This chain uses TRBV4-1 with TRBJ1-5, with TRBD1 matching over 8 bases. Trimming at V came to 1 base and at J to 15 bases, leaving 11 bases not matched to a gene. The CDR3 has 14 residues. The germline V gene has CDR1 MGHRA and CDR2 YSYEKL. For the CDR3, the DNA is TGCGCCAGCAGCCAAGCAGGGGGCAGGGACGTCGCGCATTTT. It translates to CASSQAGGRDVAHF.

This chain links TRBV28 with TRBJ2-7; 14 positions match TRBD2. From germline, CDR1 is MDHEN and CDR2 SYDVKM. The V gene end was trimmed by 5 bases and the J gene end by 1 base; junction bases not matched to a gene: 4. This CDR3 contains 16 residues. This CDR3 reads CASSGGLAGASYEQYF. CDR3 coding DNA: TGTGCCAGCAGTGGGGGACTAGCGGGAGCGTCCTACGAGCAGTACTTC.

This clone was counted a few times. The V call is TRBV6-5, the J call TRBJ2-3, with D maybe TRBD2 (6 bases). Between the trimmed V and J ends, which lost 6 bases and 2 bases, there was a span of 15 bases. The V gene's germline CDR1 is MNHEY and CDR2 SVGAGI. CDR3 size: 15 residues. This CDR3 is CASSYPSAFTDTQYF. The CDR3 DNA is TGTGCCAGCAGCTACCCTAGCGCCTTCACAGATACGCAGTATTTT.

The J gene is TRBJ2-7, the V gene TRBV2; possibly TRBD1 for D (6 bases). CDR3 length: 14 residues. The V and J ends lost 7 bases and 6 bases respectively, with 19 bases between them. CDR1 and CDR2 from the germline V gene are SNHLY and FYNNEI. The CDR3 loop is CASTSDRSPSEQYF. As DNA, the CDR3 is TGTGCCAGCACTTCCGACAGGAGCCCCTCCGAGCAGTACTTC.

The chain recombines TRBV9 with TRBJ2-2, with a tentative D call TRBD2 (6 bases). Trimming took 6 bases from V and 4 from J, leaving 16 bases between them. CDR1 is SGDLS, CDR2 YYNGEE, per germline. The CDR3 is 15 residues long. CDR3 nucleotides: TGTGCCAGCATGTCTTCGGGAGCGGGCACCGGGGAGCTGTTTTTT. It specifies CASMSSGAGTGELFF.

The chain recombines TRBV11-1 with TRBJ2-5, with 8 bases that match TRBD1. Germline CDR1 and CDR2: SGHAT and FQDESV (reference sequence). This CDR3 has 15 amino acids. J was trimmed by 5 bases and V by 10 bases; bases with no gene match: 15. DNA of the CDR3: TGTGCCACCCAAATGGGGCAGGGGGCTGAGGAGACCCAGTACTTC. Protein: CATQMGQGAEETQYF.

Worth noting for this clone: This CDR3 is also generated by other DNA sequences in the sample. This chain links TRBV5-4 with TRBJ2-1; a weak D match, TRBD2 (5 bases). Germline CDR1 SGHNT, CDR2 YYREEE (reference sequence). The ends were cut back, 0 bases at V and 7 bases at J, with 14 bases in the middle. The CDR3 extends over 15 amino acids. DNA of the CDR3: TGTGCCAGCAGCTTGGATGGCGTCCCGGGGAATGAGCAGTTCTTC. It yields the protein CASSLDGVPGNEQFF.

This clone showed up just a few times. This sequence joins TRBV7-6 and TRBJ2-1, with TRBD2 as a possible D gene (5 bases). This CDR3 comprises 12 residues. Per the germline V gene, CDR1 is SGHVS and CDR2 is FNYEAQ. Trimming shortened V by 4 bases and J by 5 bases, and 6 bases separated the two germline ends. CDR3 DNA: TGTGCCAGCAGCTCGGAGGACAATGAGCAGTTCTTC. It specifies CASSSEDNEQFF.

The CDR3 spells CASSGLAGDREQFF. The DNA of the CDR3 is TGTGCCAGTAGCGGGCTAGCGGGAGACCGTGAGCAGTTCTTC. The chain links TRBV19 to TRBJ2-1; 10 bases are a match to TRBD2. Unmatched junction bases numbered 8, after V lost 6 bases and J lost 9 bases. This CDR3 has 14 amino acids. Germline loops: CDR1 LNHDA, CDR2 SQIVND (reference sequence).

This clone showed up just a few times. V gene TRBV18 combines with J gene TRBJ2-2; no definite D call. Germline loops: CDR1 KGHSH, CDR2 LQKENI. Between the trimmed V and J ends, which lost 0 bases and 5 bases, there was a span of 7 bases. The CDR3 extends over 14 amino acids. CDR3 protein: CASSPPWRTGELFF. CDR3 sequence (DNA): TGTGCCAGCTCACCACCATGGCGGACCGGGGAGCTGTTTTTT.

This rearrangement joins TRBV19 to TRBJ2-5; D is undetermined. Trimming pared 7 bases from V and 5 bases from J, leaving 11 bases between. The CDR3 consists of 12 residues. Germline CDR1 is LNHDA and CDR2 is SQIVND (reference sequence). The CDR3 region is CASTSFGETQYF. The CDR3 nucleotides are TGTGCCAGTACTAGTTTCGGGGAGACCCAGTACTTC.

The V and J genes are TRBV2 and TRBJ1-1; TRBD1 might be the D (5 bases). Per the germline V gene, CDR1 is SNHLY and CDR2 is FYNNEI. The CDR3 totals 11 residues. Trimming took off 10 bases at V and 5 bases at J, with 11 bases between the two ends. CDR3 amino acids: CATARDTEAFF. CDR3 DNA: TGTGCCACCGCCAGGGATACTGAAGCTTTCTTT.

The chain links TRBV7-3 to TRBJ2-1; D may be TRBD2 (5 bases). The CDR3 loop spans 14 amino acids. V was cut by 2 bases and J by 8 bases, with 13 bases left in between. Germline CDR1 reads SGHTA; CDR2 reads FQGTGA. For the CDR3, the DNA is TGTGCCAGCAGCTTAGGCAGCAACGGGGATGAGCAGTTCTTC. It yields the protein CASSLGSNGDEQFF.

The chain uses TRBV13 and TRBJ2-7; 10 bases agree with TRBD1. V was pared by 2 bases and J by 7 bases, with 5 bases of the junction left unmatched. Per the germline V gene, CDR1 is PRHDT and CDR2 is FYEKMQ (reference sequence). The CDR3 has 14 amino acids. The DNA of the CDR3 is TGTGCCAGCAGCTTAAAGGGGACAGGGGATGAGCAGTACTTC. This codes for CASSLKGTGDEQYF.

This chain connects TRBV5-5 to TRBJ1-5; D is possibly TRBD1 (5 bases). CDR1 SGHKS and CDR2 YYEKEE come from the germline V gene (reference sequence). The CDR3 has 15 residues. V was pared by 5 bases and J by 4 bases, with 16 bases between. The DNA of the CDR3 is TGTGCCAGCAGTCTACAGGTGGCCTTGAATCAGCCCCAGCATTTT. Translating it yields CASSLQVALNQPQHF.

The genes are TRBV19 and TRBJ2-5; 11 bases are a match to TRBD2. The J call may not be correct, given that the DNA end is closer to TRBJ2-7. Germline lookup yields CDR1 LNHDA and CDR2 SQIVND (reference sequence). This CDR3 contains 15 residues. For the CDR3, the DNA is TGTGCCAGTAGTCCCTCTAGCGGGAGGCTCGGCGAGCAGTACTTC. Protein: CASSPSSGRLGEQYF.